Reported below is one TCR beta chain. The CDR3 runs 14 residues. Germline V CDR1 and CDR2: PRHDT, FYEKMQ (reference sequence). V lost 1 base and J 6 bases, leaving 10 bases between the germline ends. Original methodology: Reference gene primer amplification yielded estimated nucleated cell counts. TCRdb's copy holds only in-frame clones and misses some; the assay was immunoSEQ multiplex PCR. For V, J and clone size, that table is used; D and trimming come from the DNA. Here the sample spans about 110,000 clones, roughly 81% being singletons. The record originates from a study of blood T cell repertoires in COVID-19. Study as a whole: Acute-phase and convalescent COVID-19 samples originated in the United States, Italy and Spain. PBMCs, B-cell-depleted T cells, or T cells were the source of the cDNA or gDNA that made up the material.

This TCR was sampled from a man aged 40-55 years with acute or convalescent COVID-19. This sequence joins TRBV13 and TRBJ2-1; TRBD1 is a possible D gene (5 bases). The specimen was peripheral blood. The CDR3 protein is CASSLERQPNEQFF. Here the CDR3 DNA reads TGTGCCAGCAGCTTAGAGAGACAGCCCAATGAGCAGTTCTTC.